This T cell receptor beta chain was retrieved from a study of OX40 agonist ivuxolimab in advanced cancers. On the study more broadly: Subjects had a mean age of roughly 60 years, with a range of 23 to 79; almost 85% were male.

Germline lookup yields CDR1 SGHRS and CDR2 YFSETQ. Germline trimming cut 5 bases from V and 4 bases from J; bases unmatched to any gene: 8. This CDR3 spans 14 amino acids. The data were produced by immunoSEQ multiplex PCR, yet TCRdb's version contains in-frame clones alone and is incomplete. Of 70,000 to 80,000 clones listed, about 91% are singletons. Prior autoimmune disease or systemic immunosuppression barred patients. V and J are TRBV5-1 and TRBJ2-5, with 7 bases lining up with TRBD1. Sequencing used CD4+ or CD8+ T cells sorted from blood, obtained in a trial of the OX40 agonist ivuxolimab. The receptor was derived from an adult with an advanced solid tumor such as melanoma, head and neck, liver or kidney cancer. CDR3 amino acids: CASRVGGMVETQYF. The CDR3 coding sequence is TGCGCCAGCAGGGTAGGGGGCATGGTAGAGACCCAGTACTTC.